A selection of T cell receptor beta chains follows, all from one sample in a study of blood T cell repertoires in COVID-19. Measured with immunoSEQ multiplex PCR; TCRdb has only the in-frame clones, and not every one. This sample has 200,000 to 250,000 clones, with 75% to 85% found just once. Sequencing was carried out using peripheral blood. The source is a human donor in a cohort sampled during active COVID-19. The conserved cysteine and the conserved F or W are not part of the CDR3 here.

TRBV16 | ASSQSTGQMSYEQY
TRBV10-2 | ASSESGVATGELF
TRBV27 | ASSEGVSYNEQF
TRBV19 | ASSVQANQPQH
TRBV28 | ASSLGPTSGRALRSYEQY
TRBV5-1 | ASSLDGSGITDTQY
TRBV2 | ASGTSGGVGY
TRBV5-1 | ASSRRTGEAF
TRBV28 | ASSGPRQSYSNQPQH
TRBV28 | ASSPPRSGYEQY
TRBV28 | ASSLGQGSGTQY
TRBV18 | ASSPDSSYNEQF
TRBV23-1 | ASSQSRTTNEKLF
TRBV5-5 | ASSLDRGTQY
TRBV12-3/TRBV12-4 | ASSSPYEQY
TRBV11-3 | ASSLAGQGIRELF
TRBV12-5 | ASGLLTTGSYGYT
TRBV27 | ASSFRGLAGDQETQY
TRBV29-1 | SVETAAGVNTGELF
TRBV10-3 | AISDPGTSGRYEQY
TRBV13 | ASSGDNEQF
TRBV13 | ASSFRAGDEQF
TRBV5-1 | ASSRGGTDTQY
TRBV7-2 | ASSLEFAGEGDTQY
TRBV5-1 | ASSTQGPMNSPLH
TRBV5-1 | ASSLGGYNNEQF
TRBV5-1 | ASSNWEAGELF
TRBV2 | ASSVAGRTDTQY
TRBV21-1 | ASSRHDRGIKSVF
TRBV28 | ASSFPDRVRQPQH
TRBV27 | ASSDQTGLMNEQY
TRBV19 | ASSPQAGSYNEQF
TRBV7-2 | ASSLAHGSNQPQH
TRBV29-1 | SVETTENYGYT
TRBV11-3 | ASSPSSGSYEQY
TRBV18 | ASSPPTVPYEQY
TRBV29-1 | SGMGDSSGANVLT
TRBV6-1 | ASSEFRGTGELF
TRBV7-8 | ASSSTSGRATEQF
TRBV10-2 | ASSVSLGAGSYGYT
TRBV4-1 | ASSQKGREVRHNEQF
TRBV5-1 | ASSLGRVEETQY
TRBV28 | ASSPPGTSGRTHEQY
TRBV5-6 | ASSLEGQVIAKNIQY
TRBV14 | ASSQEGTGFGYT
TRBV28 | ASSSRSGNLETQY
TRBV10-2 | ASSGLSRDRGLHEQF
TRBV30 | AWNKHLGNQPQH
TRBV6-1 | ASSGSGTSGYNEQF
TRBV28 | ASSGDRRYGYT
TRBV19 | ASSIGRGPQPQH
TRBV27 | ASSIGGGGPYTGELF